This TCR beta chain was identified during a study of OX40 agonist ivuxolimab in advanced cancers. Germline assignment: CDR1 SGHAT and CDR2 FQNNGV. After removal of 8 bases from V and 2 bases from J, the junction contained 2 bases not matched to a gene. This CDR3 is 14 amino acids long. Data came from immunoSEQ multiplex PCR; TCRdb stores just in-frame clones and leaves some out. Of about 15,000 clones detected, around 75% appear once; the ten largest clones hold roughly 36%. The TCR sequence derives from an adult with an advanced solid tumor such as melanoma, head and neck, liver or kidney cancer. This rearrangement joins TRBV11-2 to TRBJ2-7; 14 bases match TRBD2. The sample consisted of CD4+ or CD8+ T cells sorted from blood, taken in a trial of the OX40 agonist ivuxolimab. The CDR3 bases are TGTGCCAGCCTGGGACTAGCGGGGGCCTACGAGCAGTACTTC. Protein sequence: CASLGLAGAYEQYF.